This T cell receptor beta chain stems from a study of OX40 agonist ivuxolimab in advanced cancers. Overall study: Patients were given ivuxolimab, an antibody that agonizes OX40 (CD134). A history of anti-PD-1, anti-PD-L1 or anti-CTLA-4 therapy was acceptable, and over 30% had some.

The method was immunoSEQ multiplex PCR; TCRdb's version includes in-frame clones alone and lacks a portion of them. The sample has 65,000 to 85,000 clones, 92% seen once. Regarding the study as a whole: Among some nonresponders, normalized T-cell clonal expansion was also low.

Trimming removed 4 bases at V and 8 bases at J, with 14 bases between. The CDR3 is made up of 13 amino acids. CDR1 and CDR2 (germline): WSHSY, SAAADI. Sampling times: baseline, cycle 4 day 1, cycle 7 day 1. In the case of this clone: Antigen unknown.

Sequencing was performed on CD4+ or CD8+ T cells sorted from blood, taken in a trial of the OX40 agonist ivuxolimab. The chain couples TRBV10-2 to TRBJ1-2; D gene unclear. This receptor was taken from an adult with an advanced solid tumor such as melanoma, head and neck, liver or kidney cancer. The CDR3 DNA follows: TGCGCCAGCAGTGCCACAGACACCTACGGCTACACCTTC. Protein: CASSATDTYGYTF.